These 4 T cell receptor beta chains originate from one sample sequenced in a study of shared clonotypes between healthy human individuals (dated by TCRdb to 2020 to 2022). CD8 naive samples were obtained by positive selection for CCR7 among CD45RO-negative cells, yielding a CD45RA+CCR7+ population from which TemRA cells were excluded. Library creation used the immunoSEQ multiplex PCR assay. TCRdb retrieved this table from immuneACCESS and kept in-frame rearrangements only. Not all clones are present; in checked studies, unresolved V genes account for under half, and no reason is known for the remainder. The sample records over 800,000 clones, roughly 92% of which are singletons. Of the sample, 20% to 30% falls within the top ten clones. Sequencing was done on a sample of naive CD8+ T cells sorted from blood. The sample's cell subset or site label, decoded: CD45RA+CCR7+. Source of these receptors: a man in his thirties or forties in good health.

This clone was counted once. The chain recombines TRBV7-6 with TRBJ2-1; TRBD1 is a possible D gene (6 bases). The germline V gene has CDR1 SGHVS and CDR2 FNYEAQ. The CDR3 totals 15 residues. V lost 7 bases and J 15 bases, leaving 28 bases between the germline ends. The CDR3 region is CASIPKISVGARLFF. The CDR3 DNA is TGTGCCAGCATACCTAAGATATCCGTGGGGGCCAGGCTGTTCTTC.

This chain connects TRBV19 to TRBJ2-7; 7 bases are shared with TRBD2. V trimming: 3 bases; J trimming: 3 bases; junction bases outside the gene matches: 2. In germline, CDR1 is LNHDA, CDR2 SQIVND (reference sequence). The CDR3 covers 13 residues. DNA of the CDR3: TGTGCCAGTAGTATGGGGACTAACTACGAGCAGTACTTC. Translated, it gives CASSMGTNYEQYF.

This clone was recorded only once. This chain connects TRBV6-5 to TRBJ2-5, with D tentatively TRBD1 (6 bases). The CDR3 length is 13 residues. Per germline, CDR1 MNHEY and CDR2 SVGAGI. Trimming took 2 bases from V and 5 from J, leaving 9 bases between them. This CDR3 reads CASSYRDMETQYF. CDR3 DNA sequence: TGTGCCAGCAGTTACCGGGACATGGAGACCCAGTACTTC.

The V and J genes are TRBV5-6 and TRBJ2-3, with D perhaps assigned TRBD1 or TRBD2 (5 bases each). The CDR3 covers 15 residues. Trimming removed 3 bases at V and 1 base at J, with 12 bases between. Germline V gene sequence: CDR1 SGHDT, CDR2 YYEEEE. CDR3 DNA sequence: TGTGCCAGCAGCTCGAACCGGGACGGCACAGATACGCAGTATTTT. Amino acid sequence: CASSSNRDGTDTQYF.